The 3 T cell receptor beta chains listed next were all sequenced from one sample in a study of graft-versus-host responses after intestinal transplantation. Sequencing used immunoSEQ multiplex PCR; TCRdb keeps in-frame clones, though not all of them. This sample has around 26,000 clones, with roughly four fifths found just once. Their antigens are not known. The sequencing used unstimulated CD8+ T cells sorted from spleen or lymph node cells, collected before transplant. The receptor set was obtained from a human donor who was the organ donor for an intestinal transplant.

DNA for the CDR3: TGTGCCAGCAGTGAACCAAGACAGGGGGCGGCTGAAGCTTTCTTT. This codes for CASSEPRQGAAEAFF. V gene TRBV6-1 combines with J gene TRBJ1-1, with TRBD1 matching over 10 bases. This CDR3 region has 15 residues. CDR1 MNHNS and CDR2 SASEGT come from the germline V gene. Trimming cost V 2 bases and J 6 bases; bases outside gene matches: 6.

The CDR3 region is CATRDSPLDEQYF. The CDR3 DNA follows: TGTGCCACCCGGGACAGCCCTTTGGACGAGCAGTACTTC. This sequence joins TRBV28 and TRBJ2-7; 7 bases agree with TRBD1. V was pared by 10 bases and J by 5 bases, with 11 bases of the junction left unmatched. Germline V gene sequence: CDR1 MDHEN, CDR2 SYDVKM. The CDR3 sequence is 13 residues long.

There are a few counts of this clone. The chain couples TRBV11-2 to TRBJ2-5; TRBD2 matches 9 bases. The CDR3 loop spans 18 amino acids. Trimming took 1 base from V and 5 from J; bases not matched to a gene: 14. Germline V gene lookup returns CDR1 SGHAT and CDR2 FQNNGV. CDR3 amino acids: CASSLVVLAGDRGETQYF. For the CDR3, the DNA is TGTGCCAGCAGCTTAGTGGTGTTAGCGGGGGACCGGGGGGAGACCCAGTACTTC. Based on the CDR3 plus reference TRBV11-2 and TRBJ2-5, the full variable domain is EAGVAQSPRYKIIEKRQSVAFWCNPISGHATLYWYQQILGQGPKLLIQFQNNGVVDDSQLPKDRFSAERLKGVDSTLKIQPAKLEDSAVYLCASSLVVLAGDRGETQYFGPGTRLLVL.